This T cell receptor beta chain was recovered during a study of T cells expressing NK-cell markers. Study in general: Repertoires of TCR beta were obtained from T cells sorted as CD3+CD56+NKG2C+, CD3+CD56+NKG2C- and CD3+CD56-NKG2C+. Seven sequenced donors out of eight were HCMV-seropositive, one seronegative.

Generation of TCR beta cDNA was performed by 5'RACE template switching incorporating UMIs. TCRdb re-called the 5' RACE reads, yielding one record per CDR3 amino acid sequence without DNA. This table holds 500,000 or so distinct CDR3 sequences. The germline V gene has CDR1 LGHDT and CDR2 YNNKEL (reference sequence). This CDR3 comprises 14 residues. The sequence came from a man aged 18 to 30 in good health. The sequencing input was blood T cells: a sorted CD56 or NKG2C T cell subset, CD4+ or CD8+ T cells, or bulk PBMC T cells (not recorded which). The chain recombines TRBV3-1 with TRBJ2-5; TCRdb's assignment of TRBD1 cannot be checked, as there is no DNA. Here the CDR3 reads CASTSGQYSRTQYF.